This T cell receptor (beta chain) was captured by sequencing in a study of blood T cell repertoires in COVID-19. Study in general: T cells, B-cell-depleted T cells, or PBMCs provided the cDNA or gDNA that served as material.

In the original analysis: Researchers report that nucleated cell counts were estimated from reference gene primer amplification. Clones were sequenced by immunoSEQ multiplex PCR, and TCRdb holds only the in-frame ones, with some missing. V, J and clone size are taken as reported in that table, and D and trimming were inferred from the DNA itself. The table shows about 180,000 clones, with around 88% occurring only once. V shed 0 bases and J 5 bases; nucleotides not matched to a gene: 4. Looked up from germline, CDR1 is SGHRS and CDR2 is YFSETQ. This CDR3 contains 14 residues. The V gene is TRBV5-1, the J gene TRBJ2-5; 7 bases are a match to TRBD2. This clonotype was sampled from a woman in her 30s with acute or convalescent COVID-19. The sample taken for sequencing was peripheral blood. CDR3 sequence: CASSLGGGSETQYF. DNA of the CDR3: TGCGCCAGCAGCTTGGGGGGAGGGAGCGAGACCCAGTACTTC.